Presented here are 20 T cell receptor beta chains from one specimen sequenced in a study of T cell repertoires in cytomegalovirus infection (dated by TCRdb to the late 2010s). The sample was run on an Illumina HiSeq 1500. TCRdb applied fastp at Q25 and MiXCR to the public reads, then kept only in-frame beta chains. Duplicate CDR3 protein sequences are folded into a single record with the most common DNA and genes. This sample comprises some 940,000 distinct CDR3 sequences, about 33% of them detected only once. The ten biggest clones cover about an eighth of the sample. These TCRs are of unknown antigen specificity. This specimen's treatment or condition label, interpreted: in vitro stimulation with specific CMV peptide epitopes to enrich CMV-specific T cells. The sequencing used cultured CD8+ T cells from PBMCs, collected from culture after CMV antigen stimulation. The receptors originated from a human donor in good health (CMV status not recorded). Some clones in this sample may be carry-over from other donors' samples.

This clonotype was counted ten times or more. This chain links TRBV7-2 with TRBJ2-1; 12 nucleotides match TRBD1. The CDR3 has 14 residues. The germline V gene has CDR1 SGHTA and CDR2 FQGNSA. Unmatched junction bases numbered 5, after V lost 5 bases and J lost 9 bases. As DNA, the CDR3 is TGTGCCAGCAGCGGGACAGGGGGCGGGATTGAGCAGTTCTTC. This codes for CASSGTGGGIEQFF.

The genes are TRBV4-1 and TRBJ2-5, with 7 bases aligning to TRBD2. In germline, CDR1 is MGHRA, CDR2 YSYEKL. The length of the CDR3 is 12 residues. With 5 bases clipped from V and 10 bases from J, the junction kept 7 bases outside the gene matches. The CDR3 region has the DNA TGCGCCAGCAGCTCCATGACTAGCCTCCAGTACTTC. It yields the protein CASSSMTSLQYF.

This clonotype showed up just once. The junction departs from the called germline gene at one end, perhaps through a read error. The rearrangement uses TRBV28 and TRBJ2-1; 10 bases match TRBD2. This CDR3 is 16 amino acids long. Germline V CDR1 and CDR2: MDHEN, SYDVKM. The CDR3 DNA reads TGTGCCAACAGTTTATTCGGACTAGCGGAATCCAATGAGCAGTTCTTC. Residues: CANSLFGLAESNEQFF.

This clonotype came up once. The chain joins TRBV7-8 to TRBJ1-2, with 7 bases matching TRBD1. The CDR3 runs 11 residues. The germline gives CDR1 SGHVS, CDR2 FQNEAQ. CDR3 protein: CVSRGPYGYTF. The CDR3 DNA sequence: TGTGTCAGTAGGGGGCCCTATGGCTACACCTTC.

The gene calls are TRBV7-8 and TRBJ1-5, with D maybe TRBD1 (5 bases). The V and J ends lost 2 bases and 0 bases respectively, with 11 bases between them. CDR1 and CDR2 from the germline V gene are SGHVS and FQNEAQ. The CDR3 has 16 amino acids. CDR3 sequence reads: CASSLSGTVSNQPQHF. For the CDR3, the DNA is TGTGCCAGCAGCTTATCCGGGACGGTTAGCAATCAGCCCCAGCATTTT. The entire variable domain, with the rest obtained from reference TRBV7-8 and TRBJ1-5, is as follows: GAGVSQSPRYKVAKRGQDVALRCDPISGHVSLFWYQQALGQGPEFLTYFQNEAQLDKSGLPSDRFFAERPEGSVSTLKIQRTQQEDSAVYLCASSLSGTVSNQPQHFGDGTRLSIL.

This clonotype was recorded a few times. The chain recombines TRBV6-5 with TRBJ1-1, with a possible D match to TRBD1 (6 bases). In germline, CDR1 is MNHEY, CDR2 SVGAGI. With 0 bases removed from V and 8 bases from J, the gap between germline ends came to 16 bases. The CDR3 is made up of 15 amino acids. This CDR3 is CASSYSSGTPLEAFF. In DNA form, the CDR3 reads TGTGCCAGCAGTTACTCCTCCGGGACACCTCTAGAAGCTTTCTTT.

This clonotype has at least ten counts. The chain employs TRBV7-9 and TRBJ2-7, with a tentative D call TRBD1 (5 bases). CDR1 is SEHNR, CDR2 FQNEAQ, per germline (reference sequence). With 1 base removed from V and 5 bases from J, the gap between germline ends came to 6 bases. This CDR3 is 12 amino acids long. This CDR3 is CASSLEGDEQYF. The CDR3 nucleotides read TGTGCCAGCAGCTTAGAAGGGGACGAGCAGTACTTC.

The rearrangement uses TRBV28 and TRBJ1-5, with TRBD1 matching 7 bases. CDR1 MDHEN and CDR2 SYDVKM come from the germline V gene. After removal of 6 bases from V and 3 bases from J, the junction contained 5 bases not matched to a gene. The CDR3 length is 14 residues. CDR3 residues: CASRPDRFNQPQHF. For the CDR3, the DNA is TGTGCCAGCAGACCGGACAGGTTCAATCAGCCCCAGCATTTT.

This chain joins TRBV7-9 and TRBJ1-1; the D is unclear. The CDR3 extends over 13 amino acids. CDR1 and CDR2 from the germline V gene are SEHNR and FQNEAQ (reference sequence). V shed 7 bases and J shed 3 bases, with 12 bases lying between them. In DNA, the CDR3 is TGTGCCAGCATTTCGCGGGGTGACACTGAAGCTTTCTTT. It translates to CASISRGDTEAFF.

This clonotype was seen more than once but under ten times. The chain carries TRBV5-4 and TRBJ2-7; D is uncertain. The V gene's germline CDR1 is SGHNT and CDR2 YYREEE (reference sequence). CDR3 length: 13 amino acids. Trimming removed 3 bases from V and 5 bases from J, with 12 bases in between. The CDR3 DNA reads TGTGCCAGCAGCTCCCTACCGAGCGACGAGCAGTACGTC. Its protein is CASSSLPSDEQYV.

The rearrangement uses TRBV15 and TRBJ2-7; D might be TRBD1 or TRBD2, each matching 6 bases. V was pared by 3 bases and J by 3 bases, with 18 bases between. The CDR3 has 16 residues. CDR1 and CDR2 (germline): LNHNV, YYDKDF (reference sequence). CDR3 amino acids: CATSSTLEGESYEQYF. CDR3 nucleotide sequence: TGTGCCACCAGCAGTACCCTGGAGGGGGAGAGCTACGAGCAGTACTTC. The full variable domain, rest sourced from reference TRBV15 and TRBJ2-7, is DAMVIQNPRYQVTQFGKPVTLSCSQTLNHNVMYWYQQKSSQAPKLLFHYYDKDFNNEADTPDNFQSRRPNTSFCFLDIRSPGLGDTAMYLCATSSTLEGESYEQYFGPGTRLTVT.

The chain recombines TRBV18 with TRBJ2-7, with no clear D. Germline assignment: CDR1 KGHSH and CDR2 LQKENI. The CDR3 spans 15 residues. Trimming removed 6 bases at V and 1 base at J, with 16 bases between. CDR3 coding DNA: TGTGCCAGCTCGCCCCCCGAGACGTTTTCCTACGAGCAGTACTTC. Protein: CASSPPETFSYEQYF.

The chain joins TRBV6-1 to TRBJ2-7; D is unresolved. Trimming left V 5 bases short and J 0 bases short, with 8 bases between. This CDR3 is built from 13 residues. Germline V gene lookup returns CDR1 MNHNS and CDR2 SASEGT. CDR3 region: CASSLYSSYEQYV. CDR3 bases: TGTGCCAGCAGTTTGTACAGCTCCTACGAGCAGTACGTC.

The chain carries TRBV27 and TRBJ2-2; a possible D gene is TRBD2 (6 bases). The CDR3 extends over 13 amino acids. CDR1 MNHEY and CDR2 SMNVEV come from the germline V gene (reference sequence). Trimming took off 4 bases at V and 7 bases at J, with 10 bases between the two ends. As DNA, the CDR3 is TGTGCCAGCAGTTCTGGGGGGTTCGGGGAGCTGTTTTTT. It specifies CASSSGGFGELFF.

The chain links TRBV6-2 or TRBV6-3 to TRBJ2-7; no firm D call. Trimming pared 6 bases from V and 0 bases from J, leaving 15 bases between. This CDR3 is built from 15 residues. The V gene's germline CDR1 is MNHEY and CDR2 SVGEGT. CDR3 DNA sequence: TGTGCCAGCAGCTACGACATTTGGAGCTCCTACGAGCAGTACGTC. Protein sequence: CASSYDIWSSYEQYV.

This clonotype was detected a few times. The chain employs TRBV4-3 and TRBJ1-1; no firm D call. CDR3 length: 15 residues. Looked up from germline, CDR1 is LGHNA and CDR2 is YSLEER. V was cut by 0 bases and J by 5 bases, with 13 bases left in between. This chain's CDR3 is CASSQDGGVGTEAFF. In nucleotides, the CDR3 is TGCGCCAGCAGCCAAGATGGTGGGGTCGGGACTGAAGCTTTCTTT.

This clonotype was recorded a few times. This rearrangement joins TRBV4-2 to TRBJ2-7; a possible D gene is TRBD2 (6 bases). CDR3 size: 15 residues. Germline CDR1 LGHNA, CDR2 YNFKEQ. V lost 1 base and J lost 3, with 13 bases in between. The CDR3 is CASSQGVGTHYEQYF. The CDR3 DNA sequence: TGTGCCAGCAGCCAAGGCGTGGGGACTCACTACGAGCAGTACTTC.

On this clonotype itself: One end of the junction fails to match germline, which may point to a read error. The CDR3 sequence: CASSQDMGAPSGTGELFF. In nucleotides, the CDR3 is TGTGCCAGCAGCCAAGATATGGGGGCGCCCTCGGGTACCGGGGAGCTGTTTTTT. This chain uses TRBV4-1 with TRBJ2-2; D may be TRBD1 (6 bases). This CDR3 region has 18 residues. The germline V gene has CDR1 MGHRA and CDR2 YSYEKL.

The chain is built from TRBV19 and TRBJ2-5, with D unclear. Germline V lookup: CDR1 LNHDA, CDR2 SQIVND (reference sequence). The CDR3 is 12 amino acids. V was trimmed by 5 bases and J by 0 bases, leaving 4 bases between them. In nucleotides, the CDR3 is TGTGCCAGTAGTGCGGACCAAGAGACCCAGTACTTC. Amino acid sequence: CASSADQETQYF.

This clonotype was seen a few times. This chain links TRBV27 with TRBJ2-7, with D possibly being TRBD1 or TRBD2 (5 bases each). Germline assignment: CDR1 MNHEY and CDR2 SMNVEV (reference sequence). This CDR3 region has 14 residues. Trimming left V 5 bases short and J 2 bases short, with 13 bases between. The CDR3 is CASSPRDGPYEQYV. The CDR3 nucleotides read TGTGCCAGCAGTCCCCGGGACGGCCCCTACGAGCAGTACGTC.